The present TCR beta chain was sequenced within a study of blood T cell repertoires in COVID-19. V dropped 5 bases and J dropped 2 bases, with 10 bases sitting between them. The CDR3 covers 13 residues. Germline loops: CDR1 SEHNR, CDR2 FQNEAQ (reference sequence). Authors' data handling: Amplification with reference gene primers provided the estimates of nucleated cell counts. The repertoire was sequenced with immunoSEQ multiplex PCR; TCRdb's copy has only in-frame clones and lacks some. D and trimming were read from the DNA, whereas the V and J calls and clone size are those reported in that table. This table has approximately 260,000 clones, less than 85% appearing once.

The rearrangement joins TRBV7-9 to TRBJ2-7; D call uncertain. Material: peripheral blood. The sequence was obtained from a man between 60 and 75 years old who had recovered from COVID-19. As DNA, the CDR3 is TGTGCCAGCAGCCCGGTCCAACCCTACGAGCAGTACTTC. Protein product: CASSPVQPYEQYF.